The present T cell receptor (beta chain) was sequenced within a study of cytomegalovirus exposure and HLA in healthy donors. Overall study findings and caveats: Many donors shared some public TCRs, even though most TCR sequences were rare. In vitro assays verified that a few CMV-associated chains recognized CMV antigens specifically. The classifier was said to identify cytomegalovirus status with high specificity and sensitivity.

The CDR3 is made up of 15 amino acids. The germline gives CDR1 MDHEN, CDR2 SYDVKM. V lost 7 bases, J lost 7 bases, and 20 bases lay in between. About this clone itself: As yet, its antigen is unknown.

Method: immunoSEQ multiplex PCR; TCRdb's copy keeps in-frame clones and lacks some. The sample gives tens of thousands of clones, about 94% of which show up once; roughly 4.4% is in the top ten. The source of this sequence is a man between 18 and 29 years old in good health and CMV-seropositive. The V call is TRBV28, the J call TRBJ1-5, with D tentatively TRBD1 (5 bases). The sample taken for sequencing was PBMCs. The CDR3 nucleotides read TGTGCCAGCACCACTGACCAGGGCCTCGGCCAGCCCCAGCATTTT. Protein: CASTTDQGLGQPQHF.